The clone carrying this T cell receptor beta chain was seen a few times. The sample belongs to a study of human T cells and chemical hapten exposure. The sample's time point: pre-sensitization, week 0. Regarding treatment: therapeutic diphenylcyclopropenone sensitization with weekly scalp DPC. Losses at the gene ends were 2 bases for V and 9 bases for J; bases not matched to a gene: 12. Germline V gene lookup returns CDR1 MNHEY and CDR2 SVGEGT. This CDR3 spans 15 amino acids. TCRdb re-derived calls from the RACE reads in MiXCR, one entry per CDR3 protein. The table shows a few hundred thousand distinct CDR3 sequences, with approximately 8.6% occurring only once.

The sequences come from whole blood, collected in connection with sensitization to the hapten diphenylcyclopropenone (DPC). The origin of this receptor is a woman in her thirties or forties with alopecia areata. Some clones in this sample may be carry-over from other donors' samples. V and J are TRBV6-2 or TRBV6-3 and TRBJ2-7, with TRBD2 matching 8 bases. The CDR3 region is CASSYGGSGDLAQYF. CDR3 bases: TGTGCCAGCAGTTACGGTGGTAGCGGGGACCTGGCGCAGTACTTC.